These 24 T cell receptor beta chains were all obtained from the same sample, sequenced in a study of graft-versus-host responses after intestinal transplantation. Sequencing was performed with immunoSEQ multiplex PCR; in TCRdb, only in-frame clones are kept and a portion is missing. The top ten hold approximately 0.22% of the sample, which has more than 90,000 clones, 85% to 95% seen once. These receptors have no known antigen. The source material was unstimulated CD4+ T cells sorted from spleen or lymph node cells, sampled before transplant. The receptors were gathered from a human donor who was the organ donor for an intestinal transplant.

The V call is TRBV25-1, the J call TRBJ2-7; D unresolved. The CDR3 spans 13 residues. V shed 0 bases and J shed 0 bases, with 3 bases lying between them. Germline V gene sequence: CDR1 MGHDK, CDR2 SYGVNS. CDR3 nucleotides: TGTGCCAGCAGTGAATACAGCTCCTACGAGCAGTACTTC. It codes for CASSEYSSYEQYF.

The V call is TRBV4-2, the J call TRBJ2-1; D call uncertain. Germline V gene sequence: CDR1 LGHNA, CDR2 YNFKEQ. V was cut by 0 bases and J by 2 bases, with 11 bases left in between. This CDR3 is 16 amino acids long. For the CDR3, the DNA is TGTGCCAGCAGCCAAGACCCGAGCGAGCCCTACAATGAGCAGTTCTTC. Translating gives CASSQDPSEPYNEQFF.

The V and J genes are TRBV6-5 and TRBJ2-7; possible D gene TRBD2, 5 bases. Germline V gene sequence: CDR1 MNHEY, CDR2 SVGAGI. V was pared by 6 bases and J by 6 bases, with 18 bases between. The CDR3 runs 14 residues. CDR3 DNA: TGTGCCAGCAGCTCCGGACTGGACCTTGGCGAGCAGTACTTC. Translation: CASSSGLDLGEQYF.

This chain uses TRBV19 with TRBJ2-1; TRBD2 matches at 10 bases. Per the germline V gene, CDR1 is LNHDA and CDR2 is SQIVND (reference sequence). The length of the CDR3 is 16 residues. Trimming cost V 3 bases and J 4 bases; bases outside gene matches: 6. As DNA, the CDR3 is TGTGCCAGTAGTATTCCCACAGCGGGAGGGTACAATGAGCAGTTCTTC. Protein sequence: CASSIPTAGGYNEQFF.

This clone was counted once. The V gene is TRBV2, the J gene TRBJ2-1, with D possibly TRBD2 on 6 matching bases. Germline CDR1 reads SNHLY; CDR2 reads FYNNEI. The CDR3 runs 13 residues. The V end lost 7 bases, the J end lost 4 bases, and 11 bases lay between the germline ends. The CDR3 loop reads CASKGTQYNEQFF. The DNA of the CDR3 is TGTGCCAGCAAGGGGACTCAGTACAATGAGCAGTTCTTC.

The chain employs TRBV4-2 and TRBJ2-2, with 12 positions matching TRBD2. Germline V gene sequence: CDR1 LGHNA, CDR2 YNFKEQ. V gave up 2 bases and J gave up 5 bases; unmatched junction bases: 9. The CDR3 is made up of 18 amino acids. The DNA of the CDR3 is TGTGCCAGCAGCCAAATTTTACTAGCGGGGGGAACGACCGGGGAGCTGTTTTTT. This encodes CASSQILLAGGTTGELFF.

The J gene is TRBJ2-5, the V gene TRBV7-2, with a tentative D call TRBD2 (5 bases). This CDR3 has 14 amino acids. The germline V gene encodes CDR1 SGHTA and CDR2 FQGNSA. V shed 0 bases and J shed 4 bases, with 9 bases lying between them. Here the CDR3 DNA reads TGTGCCAGCAGCTTAGCATTGGCGGGAGAGACCCAGTACTTC. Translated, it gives CASSLALAGETQYF. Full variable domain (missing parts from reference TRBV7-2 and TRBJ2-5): GAGVSQSPSNKVTEKGKDVELRCDPISGHTALYWYRQSLGQGLEFLIYFQGNSAPDKSGLPSDRFSAERTGGSVSTLTIQRTQQEDSAVYLCASSLALAGETQYFGPGTRLLVL.

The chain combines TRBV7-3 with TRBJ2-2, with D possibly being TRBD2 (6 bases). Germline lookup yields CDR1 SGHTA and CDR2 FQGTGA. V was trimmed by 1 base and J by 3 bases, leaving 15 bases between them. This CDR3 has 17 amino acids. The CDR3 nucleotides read TGTGCCAGCAGCTTAAACCCCCTTAGCGGATACACCGGGGAGCTGTTTTTT. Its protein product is CASSLNPLSGYTGELFF.

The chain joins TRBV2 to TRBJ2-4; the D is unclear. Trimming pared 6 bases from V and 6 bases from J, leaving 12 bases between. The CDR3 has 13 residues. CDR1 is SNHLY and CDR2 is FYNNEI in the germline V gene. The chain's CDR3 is CASRGDVGNIQYF. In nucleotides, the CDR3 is TGTGCCAGCAGGGGCGATGTGGGAAACATTCAGTACTTC. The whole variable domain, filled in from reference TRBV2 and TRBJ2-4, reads EPEVTQTPSHQVTQMGQEVILRCVPISNHLYFYWYRQILGQKVEFLVSFYNNEISEKSEIFDDQFSVERPDGSNFTLKIRSTKLEDSAMYFCASRGDVGNIQYFGAGTRLSVL.

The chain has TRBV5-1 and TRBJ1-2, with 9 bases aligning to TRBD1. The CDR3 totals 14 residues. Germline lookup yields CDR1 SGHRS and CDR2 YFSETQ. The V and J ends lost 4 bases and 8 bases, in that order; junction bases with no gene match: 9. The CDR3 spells CASSGLQGASGYTF. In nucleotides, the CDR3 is TGCGCCAGCAGCGGATTACAGGGGGCTAGCGGCTACACCTTC.

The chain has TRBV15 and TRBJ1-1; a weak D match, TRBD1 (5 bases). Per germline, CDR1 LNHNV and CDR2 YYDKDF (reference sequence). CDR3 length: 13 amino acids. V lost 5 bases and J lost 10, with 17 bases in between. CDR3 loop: CATSLIQGGRAFF. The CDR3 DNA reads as TGTGCCACCAGCTTAATCCAGGGAGGAAGAGCTTTCTTT.

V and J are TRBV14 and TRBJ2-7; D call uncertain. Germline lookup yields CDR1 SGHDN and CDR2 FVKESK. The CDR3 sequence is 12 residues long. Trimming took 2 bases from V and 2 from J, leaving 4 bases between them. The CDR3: CASSQWPYEQYF. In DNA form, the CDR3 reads TGTGCCAGCAGCCAATGGCCCTACGAGCAGTACTTC.

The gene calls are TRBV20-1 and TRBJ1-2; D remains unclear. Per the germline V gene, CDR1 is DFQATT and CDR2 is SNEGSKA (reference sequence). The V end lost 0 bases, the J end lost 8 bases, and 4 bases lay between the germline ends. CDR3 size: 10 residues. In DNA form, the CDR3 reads TGCAGTGCTAGAGATGTGGGCTACACCTTC. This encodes CSARDVGYTF.

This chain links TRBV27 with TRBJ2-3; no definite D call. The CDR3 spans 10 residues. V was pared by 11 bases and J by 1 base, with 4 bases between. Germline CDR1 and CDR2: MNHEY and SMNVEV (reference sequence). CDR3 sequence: CACCTDTQYF. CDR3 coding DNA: TGTGCCTGCTGCACAGATACGCAGTATTTT.

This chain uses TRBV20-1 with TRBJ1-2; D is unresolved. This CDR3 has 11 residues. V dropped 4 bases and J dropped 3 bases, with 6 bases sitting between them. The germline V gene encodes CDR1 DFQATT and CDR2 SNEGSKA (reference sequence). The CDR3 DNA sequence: TGCAGTGCTAATAATTACTATGGCTACACCTTC. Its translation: CSANNYYGYTF.

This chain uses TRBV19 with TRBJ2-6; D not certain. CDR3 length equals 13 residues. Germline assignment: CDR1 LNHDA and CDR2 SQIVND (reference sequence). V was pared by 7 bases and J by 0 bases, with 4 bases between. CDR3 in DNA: TGTGCCAGTATCCGCTCTGGGGCCAACGTCCTGACTTTC. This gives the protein CASIRSGANVLTF.

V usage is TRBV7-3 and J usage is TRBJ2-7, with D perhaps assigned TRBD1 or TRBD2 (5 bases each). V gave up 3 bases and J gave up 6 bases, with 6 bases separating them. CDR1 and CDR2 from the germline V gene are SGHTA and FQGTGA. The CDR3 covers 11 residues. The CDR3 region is CASSFGGEQYF. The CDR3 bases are TGTGCCAGCAGCTTTGGGGGCGAGCAGTACTTC.

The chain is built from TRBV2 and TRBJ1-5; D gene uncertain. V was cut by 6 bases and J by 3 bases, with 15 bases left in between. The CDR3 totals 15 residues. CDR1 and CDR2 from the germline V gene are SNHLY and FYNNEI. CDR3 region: CASSDRVIPNQPQHF. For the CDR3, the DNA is TGTGCCAGCAGCGACCGGGTGATACCCAATCAGCCCCAGCATTTT.

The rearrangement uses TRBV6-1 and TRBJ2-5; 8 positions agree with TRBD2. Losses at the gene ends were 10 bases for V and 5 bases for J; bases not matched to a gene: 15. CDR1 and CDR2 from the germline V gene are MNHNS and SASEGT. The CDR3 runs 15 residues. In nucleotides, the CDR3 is TGTGCCAACCTCCCCGGGGGGGCAACCAGTGAGACCCAGTACTTC. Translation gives CANLPGGATSETQYF.

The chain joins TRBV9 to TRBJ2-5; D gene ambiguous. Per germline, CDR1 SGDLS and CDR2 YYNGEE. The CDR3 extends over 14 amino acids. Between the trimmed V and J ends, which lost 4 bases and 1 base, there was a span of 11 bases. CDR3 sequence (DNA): TGTGCCAGCAGCCCCGCCGGCAGCCAAGAGACCCAGTACTTC. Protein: CASSPAGSQETQYF.

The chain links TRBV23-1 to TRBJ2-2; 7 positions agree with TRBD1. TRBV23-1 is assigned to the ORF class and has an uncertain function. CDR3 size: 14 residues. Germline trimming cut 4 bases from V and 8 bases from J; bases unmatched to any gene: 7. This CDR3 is CASSRQTGPGELFF. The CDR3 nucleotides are TGCGCCAGCAGTCGACAGACAGGGCCTGGGGAGCTGTTTTTT.

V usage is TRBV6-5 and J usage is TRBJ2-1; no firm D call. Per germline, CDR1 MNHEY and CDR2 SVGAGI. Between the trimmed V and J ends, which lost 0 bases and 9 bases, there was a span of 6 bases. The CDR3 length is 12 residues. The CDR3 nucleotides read TGTGCCAGCAGTTACTCGAGAGGTGAGCAGTTCTTC. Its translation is CASSYSRGEQFF.

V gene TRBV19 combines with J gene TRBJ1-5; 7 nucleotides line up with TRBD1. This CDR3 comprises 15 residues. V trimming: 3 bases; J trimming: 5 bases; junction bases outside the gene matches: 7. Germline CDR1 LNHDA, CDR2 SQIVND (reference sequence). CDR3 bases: TGTGCCAGTAGTATCGTACAGGGGCTGGATCAGCCCCAGCATTTT. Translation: CASSIVQGLDQPQHF.

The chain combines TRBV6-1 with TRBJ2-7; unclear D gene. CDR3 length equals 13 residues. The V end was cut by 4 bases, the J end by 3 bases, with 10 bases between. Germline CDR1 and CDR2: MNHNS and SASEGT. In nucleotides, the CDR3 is TGTGCCAGCAGTGCGGCCCTTCTCTACGAGCAGTACTTC. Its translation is CASSAALLYEQYF.